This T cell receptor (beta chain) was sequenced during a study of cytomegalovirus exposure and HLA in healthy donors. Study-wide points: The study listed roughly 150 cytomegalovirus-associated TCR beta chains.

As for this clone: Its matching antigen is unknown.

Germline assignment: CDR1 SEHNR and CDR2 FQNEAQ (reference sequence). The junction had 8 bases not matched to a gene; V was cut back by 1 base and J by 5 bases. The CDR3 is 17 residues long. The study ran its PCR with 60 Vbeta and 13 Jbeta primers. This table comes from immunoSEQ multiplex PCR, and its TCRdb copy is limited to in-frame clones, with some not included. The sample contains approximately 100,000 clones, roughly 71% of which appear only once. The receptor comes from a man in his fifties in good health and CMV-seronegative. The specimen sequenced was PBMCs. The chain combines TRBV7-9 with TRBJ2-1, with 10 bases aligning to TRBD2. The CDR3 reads CASSLGKLGTSDNEQFF. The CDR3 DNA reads TGTGCCAGCAGCTTAGGCAAACTCGGGACTAGCGACAATGAGCAGTTCTTC. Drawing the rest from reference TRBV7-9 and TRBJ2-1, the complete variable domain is DTGVSQNPRHKITKRGQNVTFRCDPISEHNRLYWYRQTLGQGPEFLTYFQNEAQLEKSRLLSDRFSAERPKGSFSTLEIQRTEQGDSAMYLCASSLGKLGTSDNEQFFGPGTRLTVL.